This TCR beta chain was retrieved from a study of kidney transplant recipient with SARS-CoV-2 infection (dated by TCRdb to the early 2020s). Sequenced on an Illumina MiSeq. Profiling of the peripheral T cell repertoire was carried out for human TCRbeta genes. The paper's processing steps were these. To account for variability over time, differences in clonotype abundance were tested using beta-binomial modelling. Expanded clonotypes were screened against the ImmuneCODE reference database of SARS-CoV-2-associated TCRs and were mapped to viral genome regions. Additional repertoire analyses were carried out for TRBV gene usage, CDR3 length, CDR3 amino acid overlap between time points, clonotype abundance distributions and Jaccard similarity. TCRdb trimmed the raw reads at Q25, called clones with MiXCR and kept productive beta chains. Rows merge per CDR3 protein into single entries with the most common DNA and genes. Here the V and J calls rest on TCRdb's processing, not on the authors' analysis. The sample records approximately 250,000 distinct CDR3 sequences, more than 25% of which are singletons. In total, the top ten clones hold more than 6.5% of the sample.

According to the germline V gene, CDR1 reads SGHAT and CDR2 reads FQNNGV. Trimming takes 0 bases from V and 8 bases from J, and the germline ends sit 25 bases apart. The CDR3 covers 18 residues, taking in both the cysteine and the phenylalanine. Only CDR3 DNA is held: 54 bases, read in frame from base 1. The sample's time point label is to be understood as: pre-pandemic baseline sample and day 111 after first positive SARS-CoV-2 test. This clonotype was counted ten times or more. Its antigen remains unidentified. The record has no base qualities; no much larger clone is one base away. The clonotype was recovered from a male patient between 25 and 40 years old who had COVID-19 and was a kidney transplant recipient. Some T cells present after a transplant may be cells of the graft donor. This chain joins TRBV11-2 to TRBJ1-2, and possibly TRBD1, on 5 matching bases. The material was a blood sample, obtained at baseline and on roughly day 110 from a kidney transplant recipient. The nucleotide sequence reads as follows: TGTGCCAGCAGCTTAGACCGAGCCCCGACGGGCAGGGCCCCGGGCTACACCTTC. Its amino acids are CASSLDRAPTGRAPGYTF.